This record covers a single T cell receptor beta chain. The data were produced by immunoSEQ multiplex PCR, yet TCRdb's version contains in-frame clones alone and is incomplete. The data hold about 43,000 clones, with 95% observed a single time. The data were obtained in a study of T cells in tuberculosis. Per the germline V gene, CDR1 is SQVTM and CDR2 is ANQGSEA. The J segment lost 4 bases and the V segment lost 3 bases, leaving 5 bases of the junction unmatched. CDR3 length equals 13 residues. The J gene is TRBJ1-1, the V gene TRBV29-1; 7 nucleotides align to TRBD1. Sequenced sample: PBMCs. The origin of this receptor is a donor aged 5 to 30 with latent tuberculosis or without tuberculosis infection. The CDR3 sequence: CSVDGQASTEAFF. In DNA, the CDR3 is TGCAGCGTTGACGGACAGGCGAGCACTGAAGCTTTCTTT.